Below, 26 T cell receptor beta chains from the same sample are listed, as sequenced in a study of T cells after yellow fever vaccination. Each CDR3 protein gets one entry after TCRdb re-called the 5' RACE reads with MiXCR. The data contain approximately 260,000 distinct CDR3 sequences, 10% to 15% of them singletons. Material: CD4+ T cells sorted from PBMCs, obtained 45 days after the yellow fever booster vaccination. The origin of the receptors is a man in his thirties or forties who received the YFV17D yellow fever vaccine.

The sample holds one count of this clonotype. CDR3 region: CSARTGISVGTDTQYF. The CDR3, as DNA: TGCAGCGCCCGTACGGGAATCTCCGTAGGCACAGATACGCAGTATTTT. The chain uses TRBV29-1 and TRBJ2-3; possibly TRBD2 for D (5 bases). The CDR3 has 16 residues. Germline V gene lookup returns CDR1 SQVTM and CDR2 ANQGSEA. Trimming shortened V by 7 bases and J by 1 base, and 21 bases separated the two germline ends.

This clonotype was detected only a few times. The rearrangement joins TRBV7-3 to TRBJ2-1, with 10 positions matching TRBD2. CDR3 length: 15 residues. The V and J ends lost 3 bases and 4 bases, in that order; junction bases with no gene match: 3. Looked up from germline, CDR1 is SGHTA and CDR2 is FQGTGA. CDR3 region: CASSLLAGEYNEQFF. CDR3 bases: TGTGCCAGCAGCTTGCTAGCGGGAGAATACAATGAGCAGTTCTTC.

The CDR3 protein is CSVGGSSGTASYEQYF. CDR3 bases: TGCAGCGTTGGTGGATCCTCCGGGACAGCCTCCTACGAGCAGTACTTC. The rearrangement links TRBV29-1 to TRBJ2-7, with 7 bases lining up with TRBD1. CDR3 size: 16 residues. The V and J ends lost 4 bases and 0 bases, in that order; junction bases with no gene match: 12. Germline loops: CDR1 SQVTM, CDR2 ANQGSEA.

The rearrangement links TRBV6-5 to TRBJ2-2; D is unclear. V lost 4 bases and J 0 bases, leaving 12 bases between the germline ends. This CDR3 contains 16 residues. Germline CDR1 and CDR2: MNHEY and SVGAGI. In DNA form, the CDR3 reads TGTGCCAGCAGTTTGGTCCCTATTACGAACACCGGGGAGCTGTTTTTT. Its translation is CASSLVPITNTGELFF.

This sequence joins TRBV23-1 and TRBJ2-5; a possible D gene is TRBD2 (6 bases). TRBV23-1 is an open reading frame whose function is uncertain. The CDR3 consists of 10 residues. The germline V and J ends were trimmed by 10 bases and 5 bases, with 8 bases remaining between them. The CDR3: CANRGETQYF. CDR3 sequence (DNA): TGCGCCAATCGGGGGGAGACCCAGTACTTC.

This clonotype appeared once. The V and J genes are TRBV2 and TRBJ2-2; D perhaps matches TRBD2 (7 bases). V was pared by 6 bases and J by 4 bases, with 12 bases between. Germline loops: CDR1 SNHLY, CDR2 FYNNEI. The length of the CDR3 is 14 residues. The CDR3 protein is CASSHGGRTGELFF. CDR3 nucleotide sequence: TGTGCCAGCAGCCACGGGGGGCGCACCGGGGAGCTGTTTTTT. Drawing the rest from reference TRBV2 and TRBJ2-2, the complete variable domain is EPEVTQTPSHQVTQMGQEVILRCVPISNHLYFYWYRQILGQKVEFLVSFYNNEISEKSEIFDDQFSVERPDGSNFTLKIRSTKLEDSAMYFCASSHGGRTGELFFGEGSRLTVL.

This clonotype appeared a few times. The chain carries TRBV5-1 and TRBJ2-3, with 13 bases lining up with TRBD2. V gave up 2 bases and J gave up 0 bases; unmatched junction bases: 6. The CDR3 is made up of 18 amino acids. Germline CDR1 reads SGHRS; CDR2 reads YFSETQ. The CDR3 region is CASSLPGTSGTSTDTQYF. In DNA form, the CDR3 reads TGCGCCAGCAGCTTACCCGGGACTAGCGGGACTAGCACAGATACGCAGTATTTT.

The V call is TRBV6-6, the J call TRBJ2-1; D gene unclear. The CDR3 sequence is 11 residues long. CDR1 is MNHNY and CDR2 is SVGAGI in the germline V gene (reference sequence). V was trimmed by 10 bases and J by 7 bases, leaving 11 bases between them. In DNA form, the CDR3 reads TGTGCCACATCCGTCGGGAATGAGCAGTTCTTC. Translation: CATSVGNEQFF.

This clonotype turned up a few times. The chain combines TRBV10-3 with TRBJ2-1; 8 nucleotides line up with TRBD2. This CDR3 comprises 16 residues. The V and J ends lost 4 bases and 9 bases, in that order; junction bases with no gene match: 14. Germline values: CDR1 ENHRY, CDR2 SYGVKD. The CDR3 DNA sequence: TGTGCCATCAGTGGGGGGGGAGAGCGGGAGAACTTTGAGCAGTTCTTC. It yields the protein CAISGGGERENFEQFF.

In its sample, this clonotype was seen once. The chain uses TRBV4-2 and TRBJ2-3; TRBD2 matches 12 bases. Germline V gene lookup returns CDR1 LGHNA and CDR2 YNFKEQ. This CDR3 region has 17 residues. V shed 3 bases, J shed 8 bases, and the junction held 12 bases outside the gene matches. For the CDR3, the DNA is TGTGCCAGCAGCCAGCTAGCGGGAGGGCCAAGTCGTAGTACGCAGTATTTT. It is translated as CASSQLAGGPSRSTQYF.

As to this clonotype: This may be a read error, as it is one base from a much larger clone. Lacking the conserved final phenylalanine or tryptophan, this CDR3 likely reflects a read error. The chain couples TRBV27 to TRBJ2-1, with D possibly matching TRBD1 (5 bases). The V gene's germline CDR1 is MNHEY and CDR2 SMNVEV (reference sequence). This CDR3 has 14 residues. Trimming took 2 bases from V and 4 from J, leaving 9 bases between them. The CDR3 loop is CASSLNRQYNEQFI. CDR3 in DNA: TGTGCCAGCAGTTTAAATCGACAGTACAATGAGCAGTTCATC.

V gene TRBV20-1 combines with J gene TRBJ2-7; D perhaps matches TRBD2 (6 bases). CDR3 length equals 15 residues. V dropped 0 bases and J dropped 2 bases, with 14 bases sitting between them. From germline, CDR1 is DFQATT and CDR2 SNEGSKA (reference sequence). Written as DNA, the CDR3 is TGCAGTGCTAGAGATCGGCGGGGTTCCCCCTACGAGCAGTACTTC. Translated: CSARDRRGSPYEQYF.

This clonotype occurred a few times. The J gene is TRBJ2-7, the V gene TRBV7-2, with TRBD2 identical over 11 bases. J lost 2 bases, V lost 4 bases, and 10 bases had no gene match. The CDR3 runs 17 residues. Germline loops: CDR1 SGHTA, CDR2 FQGNSA. CDR3 amino acids: CASSYFRGLAEPYEQYF. CDR3 bases: TGTGCCAGCAGCTATTTTAGGGGACTAGCGGAGCCCTACGAGCAGTACTTC.

CDR3 sequence reads: CASRTPGLSAQYF. The CDR3 nucleotides read TGTGCCAGCCGGACACCGGGTCTTAGCGCCCAGTACTTC. V usage is TRBV19 and J usage is TRBJ2-5, with D tentatively TRBD1 or TRBD2 (5 bases each). The CDR3 extends over 13 amino acids. V was pared by 9 bases and J by 9 bases, with 20 bases between. Per germline, CDR1 LNHDA and CDR2 SQIVND (reference sequence).

This clonotype was observed a few times. V is TRBV7-3 and J is TRBJ1-2; D is undetermined. The germline CDR1 and CDR2 sequences are SGHTA and FQGTGA. V was shortened by 0 bases and J by 7 bases, with 9 bases between the two germline ends. This CDR3 has 13 amino acids. In DNA, the CDR3 is TGTGCCAGCAGCTTAACGTACTTAACTGGCTACACCTTC. This encodes CASSLTYLTGYTF.

This clonotype was detected only a few times. CDR3 loop: CASSLGGTGSNEQFF. Here the CDR3 DNA reads TGCGCCAGCAGCTTGGGAGGGACAGGGTCCAATGAGCAGTTCTTC. The chain combines TRBV5-1 with TRBJ2-1; TRBD1 matches at 9 bases. Trimming removed 0 bases from V and 6 bases from J; junction bases left unmatched: 4. Germline-derived CDR1 and CDR2 are SGHRS and YFSETQ. The CDR3 consists of 15 residues.

This clonotype turned up a few times. The CDR3 DNA follows: TGTGCCAGCAAGGGATCGGCCAGGGGCCTCGAGCAGTACTTC. It codes for CASKGSARGLEQYF. V gene TRBV6-2 or TRBV6-3 combines with J gene TRBJ2-7; D may be TRBD1 (6 bases). The germline V gene has CDR1 MNHEY and CDR2 SVGEGT. V gave up 7 bases and J gave up 6 bases, with 19 bases separating them. This CDR3 has 14 residues.

The chain joins TRBV7-6 to TRBJ1-1, with D tentatively TRBD1 (5 bases). There are 14 residues in the CDR3. The V and J ends lost 4 bases and 0 bases respectively, with 9 bases between them. Looked up from germline, CDR1 is SGHVS and CDR2 is FNYEAQ. CDR3 sequence (DNA): TGTGCCAGCAGCTCGGGACGGTTGAACACTGAAGCTTTCTTT. Translating it yields CASSSGRLNTEAFF.

With regard to this clonotype: The junction departs from germline at one end; a sequencing error may be responsible. The chain uses TRBV2 and TRBJ2-3; D gene unclear. CDR3 size: 14 residues. Germline assignment: CDR1 SNHLY and CDR2 FYNNEI. The CDR3 loop is CSSSLRSFTDTQYF. In DNA, the CDR3 is TGTTCCAGCTCTCTAAGGTCTTTCACAGATACGCAGTATTTT.

This clonotype was recorded at least ten times. The CDR3: CSAHSGQAERGEQYF. CDR3 bases: TGCAGTGCCCACTCCGGTCAGGCGGAGAGGGGCGAGCAGTACTTC. V gene TRBV20-1 combines with J gene TRBJ2-7, with D perhaps given as TRBD1 or TRBD2 (5 bases each). Germline CDR1 is DFQATT and CDR2 is SNEGSKA (reference sequence). CDR3 length: 15 residues. Trimming took off 6 bases at V and 6 bases at J, with 24 bases between the two ends.

By proportion, this clonotype is medium-sized (0.01 to 0.1%). The chain employs TRBV7-2 and TRBJ2-3; D gene unclear. CDR3 size: 13 residues. Trimming removed 5 bases at V and 5 bases at J, with 11 bases between. The germline gives CDR1 SGHTA, CDR2 FQGNSA. Here the CDR3 DNA reads TGTGCCAGCAGCCTTCTAGGGAAAGATACGCAGTATTTT. This translates into CASSLLGKDTQYF.

The genes are TRBV5-1 and TRBJ2-7, with D tentatively TRBD2 (6 bases). This CDR3 is built from 14 residues. Trimming removed 5 bases at V and 0 bases at J, with 12 bases between. Germline CDR1 reads SGHRS; CDR2 reads YFSETQ. CDR3 sequence (DNA): TGCGCCAGCAGTTCCGGGACTGTCTCCTACGAGCAGTACTTC. It is translated as CASSSGTVSYEQYF.

J is TRBJ2-7 and V is TRBV5-1; D gene ambiguous. Germline-derived CDR1 and CDR2 are SGHRS and YFSETQ. V was clipped by 5 bases and J by 5 bases, with 23 bases between them. This CDR3 spans 16 amino acids. CDR3 coding DNA: TGCGCCAGCAGGTCGGCTGCCCTTCTTGGGCGCGACGAGCAGTACTTC. Protein product: CASRSAALLGRDEQYF.

This clonotype appeared a few times. V gene TRBV10-3 combines with J gene TRBJ2-3; 9 bases match TRBD1. The V and J ends lost 6 bases and 2 bases, in that order; junction bases with no gene match: 6. Per the germline V gene, CDR1 is ENHRY and CDR2 is SYGVKD. There are 15 residues in the CDR3. CDR3 nucleotide sequence: TGTGCCATCAGCCTACAGGGGGCGGTCACAGATACGCAGTATTTT. The encoded protein is CAISLQGAVTDTQYF.

This clonotype was seen a handful of times. The CDR3 nucleotides read TGCAGTGTCGTCGCGGGTGGAGGCAATCAGCCCCAGCATTTT. Translating it yields CSVVAGGGNQPQHF. The chain couples TRBV20-1 to TRBJ1-5; D is unclear. Germline V gene sequence: CDR1 DFQATT, CDR2 SNEGSKA (reference sequence). The V and J ends lost 7 bases and 2 bases respectively, with 15 bases between them. The CDR3 consists of 14 residues.

A few counts support this clonotype. The chain links TRBV12-3 or TRBV12-4 to TRBJ2-7; the match to TRBD1 covers 9 bases. The V gene end was trimmed by 3 bases and the J gene end by 5 bases; junction bases not matched to a gene: 5. The CDR3 totals 14 residues. DNA of the CDR3: TGTGCCAGCAGTTTTACAGGGGGCAGGGACGAGCAGTACTTC. Residues: CASSFTGGRDEQYF.